These 13 T cell receptor beta chains originate from one sample sequenced in a study of T cell repertoires in cytomegalovirus infection. Each CDR3 protein gets one entry after TCRdb re-called the reads with MiXCR. This table holds around 450,000 distinct CDR3 sequences, about a third found once. Sequences were obtained from PBMCs. The receptors derive from a human donor in good health (CMV status not recorded). Some clones in this sample may be carry-over from other donors' samples.

This chain joins TRBV9 and TRBJ1-2; D unresolved. Germline V gene lookup returns CDR1 SGDLS and CDR2 YYNGEE. The ends were cut back, 3 bases at V and 6 bases at J, with 15 bases in the middle. The CDR3 spans 14 residues. The CDR3 coding sequence is TGTGCCAGCAGCGCAGGACTGCGTGGGGATGGCTACACCTTC. It codes for CASSAGLRGDGYTF.

This clonotype was seen a few times. The chain employs TRBV2 and TRBJ2-1; weak D call: TRBD1 (5 bases). Germline V gene data show CDR1 as SNHLY and CDR2 as FYNNEI. This CDR3 has 15 amino acids. Trimming stripped 9 bases from V and 9 bases from J, with 24 bases between. This CDR3 is CARSLTDLDHSEQFF. Here the CDR3 DNA reads TGTGCCAGGTCCCTGACAGATTTGGATCATAGTGAGCAGTTCTTC.

This chain links TRBV6-2 or TRBV6-3 with TRBJ1-1, with no clear D. CDR3 length equals 13 residues. The germline CDR1 and CDR2 sequences are MNHEY and SVGEGT. Trimming took off 5 bases at V and 7 bases at J, with 14 bases between the two ends. The CDR3 protein is CASSPNRAVEAFF. CDR3 nucleotides: TGTGCCAGCAGTCCTAATCGGGCCGTTGAAGCTTTCTTT.

The chain links TRBV2 to TRBJ1-6; no definite D call. V lost 6 bases and J lost 9, with 15 bases in between. Looked up from germline, CDR1 is SNHLY and CDR2 is FYNNEI. This CDR3 is built from 14 residues. The CDR3 region is CASRSGYGVSPLHF. CDR3 DNA sequence: TGTGCCAGCAGATCTGGGTATGGGGTTTCACCCCTCCACTTT.

This clonotype appeared a few times. This chain links TRBV19 with TRBJ1-1; a possible D gene is TRBD1 (5 bases). This CDR3 has 13 amino acids. Germline assignment: CDR1 LNHDA and CDR2 SQIVND (reference sequence). V was shortened by 6 bases and J by 4 bases, with 12 bases between the two germline ends. This CDR3 is CASRWSRATEAFF. In DNA form, the CDR3 reads TGTGCCAGTAGGTGGTCCAGGGCCACTGAAGCTTTCTTT.

Many counts were recorded for this clonotype. The chain is built from TRBV7-6 and TRBJ2-7; D is unresolved. The germline V gene encodes CDR1 SGHVS and CDR2 FNYEAQ. Trimming stripped 1 base from V and 0 bases from J, with 7 bases between. This CDR3 is 14 amino acids long. CDR3 nucleotides: TGTGCCAGCAGCTTAGGACCTGTCTCCTACGAGCAGTACTTC. Amino acids: CASSLGPVSYEQYF. Together with reference TRBV7-6 and TRBJ2-7, the CDR3 gives the full variable domain: GAGVSQSPRYKVTKRGQDVALRCDPISGHVSLYWYRQALGQGPEFLTYFNYEAQQDKSGLPNDRFSAERPEGSISTLTIQRTEQRDSAMYRCASSLGPVSYEQYFGPGTRLTVT.

This chain links TRBV2 with TRBJ2-2; 8 bases map to TRBD1. Germline CDR1 and CDR2: SNHLY and FYNNEI. V gave up 5 bases and J gave up 7 bases; unmatched junction bases: 15. The CDR3 runs to 17 residues. CDR3 bases: TGTGCCAGCAGTCCCACCCCGGGCAGGGGGCTTAACGGGGAGCTGTTTTTT. This codes for CASSPTPGRGLNGELFF.

This sequence joins TRBV9 and TRBJ2-3; 9 bases are shared with TRBD2. Germline CDR1 is SGDLS and CDR2 is YYNGEE. The trim removed 0 bases at V and 5 bases at J, leaving 4 bases unmatched. The CDR3 is made up of 15 amino acids. DNA for the CDR3: TGTGCCAGCAGCGTAGGCGGGGGGGCAAAAGATACGCAGTATTTT. Encoded protein: CASSVGGGAKDTQYF.

This chain joins TRBV20-1 and TRBJ1-2; TRBD1 might be the D (6 bases). V was shortened by 0 bases and J by 0 bases, with 11 bases between the two germline ends. Germline V gives CDR1 DFQATT, CDR2 SNEGSKA (reference sequence). This CDR3 has 15 residues. Here the CDR3 reads CSARDMTGTNYGYTF. The CDR3 DNA sequence: TGCAGTGCTAGAGATATGACAGGAACTAACTATGGCTACACCTTC.

This clonotype was counted only a few times. V and J are TRBV12-3 or TRBV12-4 and TRBJ1-3, with 7 bases aligning to TRBD1. This CDR3 is built from 14 residues. The J segment lost 3 bases and the V segment lost 5 bases, leaving 4 bases of the junction unmatched. CDR3 nucleotides: TGTGCCAGCAGTAACAGGGGAAGTGGAAACACCATATATTTT. This gives the protein CASSNRGSGNTIYF.

This clonotype was counted ten times or more. The rearrangement uses TRBV7-8 and TRBJ1-2; the D is unclear. Trimming removed 1 base at V and 1 base at J, with 7 bases between. This CDR3 is built from 14 residues. CDR1 SGHVS and CDR2 FQNEAQ come from the germline V gene. CDR3 bases: TGTGCCAGCAGCTTAGACAGATATAACTATGGCTACACCTTC. Translation: CASSLDRYNYGYTF.

In this sample, this clonotype turned up a few times. J is TRBJ2-5 and V is TRBV24-1; 9 bases line up with TRBD1. This CDR3 spans 15 amino acids. The germline gives CDR1 KGHDR, CDR2 SFDVKD. The V gene end was trimmed by 3 bases and the J gene end by 4 bases; junction bases not matched to a gene: 5. The CDR3 reads CATSDATGGIETQYF. The CDR3 DNA reads as TGTGCCACCAGTGATGCGACAGGGGGAATAGAGACCCAGTACTTC.

This clonotype was counted at least ten times. The chain combines TRBV7-2 with TRBJ2-3; TRBD1 agrees at 8 bases. Losses at the gene ends were 5 bases for V and 4 bases for J; bases not matched to a gene: 5. The germline gives CDR1 SGHTA, CDR2 FQGNSA. The CDR3 length is 14 residues. The CDR3 nucleotides read TGTGCCAGCAGCCATGGACAGGGTTCAGATACGCAGTATTTT. This gives the protein CASSHGQGSDTQYF.